These 30 T cell receptor beta chains were all obtained from the same sample, sequenced in a study of CD8+ T cells in alopecia areata. Extraction of RNA preceded its reverse transcription into cDNA, which served as the sequencing template. TCRdb's table, derived via immunoSEQ multiplex PCR, lists solely in-frame clones and lacks some. The sample contains fewer than 150,000 clones, 35% to 45% of which appear only once. Sample: CD4+ T cells sorted from blood. The origin of the receptors is a human donor with alopecia areata.

This clone was recorded a few times. The chain employs TRBV7-2 and TRBJ2-1; a weak D match, TRBD2 (5 bases). This CDR3 region has 13 residues. Trimming left V 5 bases short and J 7 bases short, with 12 bases between. Germline assignment: CDR1 SGHTA and CDR2 FQGNSA. CDR3 nucleotides: TGTGCCAGCAGCGCCCAAACGGGGAATGAGCAGTTCTTC. This codes for CASSAQTGNEQFF.

The V call is TRBV30, the J call TRBJ1-1, with 7 bases fitting TRBD1. J lost 5 bases, V lost 2 bases, and 17 bases had no gene match. The CDR3 has 17 amino acids. The germline V gene has CDR1 GTSNPN and CDR2 SVGIG (reference sequence). CDR3 coding DNA: TGTGCCTGGAGTTCATGGTACAGGGGTGTAGGCGGAACTGAAGCTTTCTTT. As protein: CAWSSWYRGVGGTEAFF.

This clone appeared a few times. The CDR3 sequence is CASSQGPANEQFF. CDR3 DNA sequence: TGCGCCAGCAGTCAAGGACCGGCAAATGAGCAGTTCTTC. This chain uses TRBV23-1 with TRBJ2-1, with D uncertain. TRBV23-1 is identified as an open reading frame with a role that is uncertain. V gave up 2 bases and J gave up 7 bases, with 9 bases separating them. CDR3 length: 13 residues.

The chain joins TRBV28 to TRBJ2-4; 13 positions agree with TRBD2. Per germline, CDR1 MDHEN and CDR2 SYDVKM. J gave up 10 bases and V 7 bases, and 16 bases lay outside the gene matches. This CDR3 has 17 residues. The CDR3 reads CASTYAGRLAGGVIQYF. The CDR3 DNA follows: TGTGCCAGCACCTACGCTGGAAGACTAGCGGGAGGTGTGATTCAGTACTTC.

This rearrangement joins TRBV29-1 to TRBJ1-1, with no clear D. Germline CDR1 SQVTM, CDR2 ANQGSEA. V was shortened by 1 base and J by 1 base, with 7 bases between the two germline ends. The CDR3 covers 13 residues. CDR3 bases: TGCAGCGTTGAAGTTACGGCGAACACTGAAGCTTTCTTT. Amino acids: CSVEVTANTEAFF.

This clone was counted only a few times. The chain joins TRBV28 to TRBJ1-1; D is uncertain. Germline values: CDR1 MDHEN, CDR2 SYDVKM. Deletions cut 6 bases from V and 1 base from J, with 15 bases between. The CDR3 loop spans 15 amino acids. The DNA of the CDR3 is TGTGCCAGCAGCCCCCGACTTTCACCGAACACTGAAGCTTTCTTT. Encoded protein: CASSPRLSPNTEAFF.

The rearrangement joins TRBV28 to TRBJ2-7, with a weak D call TRBD1 (6 bases). CDR3 length: 15 residues. V was shortened by 6 bases and J by 2 bases, with 17 bases between the two germline ends. Germline V gene sequence: CDR1 MDHEN, CDR2 SYDVKM. The CDR3: CASSVQGPLAYEQYF. In DNA form, the CDR3 reads TGTGCCAGCAGCGTACAGGGACCCTTAGCCTACGAGCAGTACTTC.

The chain recombines TRBV30 with TRBJ2-5; D is possibly TRBD1 (5 bases). The length of the CDR3 is 12 residues. With 0 bases removed from V and 13 bases from J, the gap between germline ends came to 15 bases. Germline values: CDR1 GTSNPN, CDR2 SVGIG (reference sequence). The CDR3 spells CAWSVQGFQGYF. In nucleotides, the CDR3 is TGTGCCTGGAGTGTACAAGGCTTTCAGGGGTACTTC.

The chain is built from TRBV29-1 and TRBJ1-1, with D unclear. This CDR3 spans 14 amino acids. The V gene's germline CDR1 is SQVTM and CDR2 ANQGSEA. The germline V and J ends were trimmed by 3 bases and 3 bases, with 14 bases remaining between them. The CDR3 is CSVEGRFRDTEAFF. CDR3 nucleotides: TGCAGCGTTGAGGGCCGTTTTAGGGACACTGAAGCTTTCTTT.

The V call is TRBV7-2, the J call TRBJ1-2; D is possibly TRBD1 (5 bases). CDR1 SGHTA and CDR2 FQGNSA come from the germline V gene. With 0 bases removed from V and 3 bases from J, the gap between germline ends came to 5 bases. The CDR3 length is 13 residues. This chain's CDR3 is CASSLARDYGYTF. In DNA, the CDR3 is TGTGCCAGCAGCTTAGCCAGGGACTATGGCTACACCTTC.

In this sample, this clone turned up a few times. The J gene is TRBJ1-4, the V gene TRBV29-1; 8 nucleotides line up with TRBD1. Trimming cost V 7 bases and J 7 bases; bases outside gene matches: 8. Germline V CDR1 and CDR2: SQVTM, ANQGSEA. This CDR3 has 13 amino acids. CDR3 sequence: CSARQGWGEKLFF. For the CDR3, the DNA is TGCAGCGCACGACAGGGGTGGGGTGAAAAACTGTTTTTT.

A remark on this clone: Other DNA sequences in the sample encode the same CDR3. CDR3 residues: CASSPGGSTDTQYF. For the CDR3, the DNA is TGTGCCAGCTCTCCGGGGGGTTCCACAGATACGCAGTATTTT. The chain combines TRBV18 with TRBJ2-3, with 7 positions matching TRBD2. The CDR3 spans 14 residues. V gave up 6 bases and J gave up 2 bases; unmatched junction bases: 5. Per the germline V gene, CDR1 is KGHSH and CDR2 is LQKENI.

This clone was seen a handful of times. J is TRBJ2-7 and V is TRBV4-2; D possibly corresponds to TRBD2 (6 bases). The length of the CDR3 is 17 residues. The V and J ends lost 1 base and 2 bases respectively, with 18 bases between them. Germline V gives CDR1 LGHNA, CDR2 YNFKEQ. The CDR3 loop reads CASSQAVASEIAYEQYF. In DNA form, the CDR3 reads TGTGCCAGCAGCCAAGCGGTGGCTAGCGAAATAGCCTACGAGCAGTACTTC.

The V and J genes are TRBV27 and TRBJ2-7, with 7 bases matching TRBD1. The CDR3 runs to 12 residues. From germline, CDR1 is MNHEY and CDR2 SMNVEV (reference sequence). Losses at the gene ends were 6 bases for V and 3 bases for J; bases not matched to a gene: 2. The CDR3 is CASSRQGYEQYF. CDR3 coding DNA: TGTGCCAGCAGCCGACAGGGCTACGAGCAGTACTTC.

The rearrangement links TRBV28 to TRBJ2-3; D not resolved. V was pared by 3 bases and J by 6 bases, with 4 bases between. Germline V CDR1 and CDR2: MDHEN, SYDVKM. This CDR3 is built from 11 residues. CDR3 nucleotides: TGTGCCAGCAGTTTTCGGGATACGCAGTATTTT. Translated, it gives CASSFRDTQYF.

This clone was seen only a few times. The chain employs TRBV29-1 and TRBJ1-5, with 8 nucleotides matching TRBD1. V was clipped by 7 bases and J by 7 bases; unmatched bases: 6. The germline V gene has CDR1 SQVTM and CDR2 ANQGSEA. The CDR3 consists of 12 residues. The CDR3 loop reads CSAGQGEQPQHF. CDR3 coding DNA: TGCAGCGCCGGACAGGGTGAACAGCCCCAGCATTTT.

This chain uses TRBV4-2 with TRBJ2-1; D is perhaps TRBD2 (5 bases). The CDR3 is 14 amino acids. Germline V lookup: CDR1 LGHNA, CDR2 YNFKEQ. V gave up 0 bases and J gave up 8 bases, with 11 bases separating them. The CDR3 DNA reads TGTGCCAGCAGCCAAGATCGGACTTCCGATGAGCAGTTCTTC. Its protein is CASSQDRTSDEQFF.

This chain connects TRBV27 to TRBJ2-7; D remains ambiguous. Deletions cut 6 bases from V and 2 bases from J, with 20 bases between. Germline loops: CDR1 MNHEY, CDR2 SMNVEV (reference sequence). The length of the CDR3 is 16 residues. CDR3 sequence (DNA): TGTGCCAGCAGCTCGCCGAGTCCGAGCCGAACCTACGAGCAGTACTTC. It encodes CASSSPSPSRTYEQYF.

The rearrangement joins TRBV6-5 to TRBJ2-1; tentative D call: TRBD1 (5 bases). The V end was cut by 4 bases, the J end by 9 bases, with 10 bases between. Looked up from germline, CDR1 is MNHEY and CDR2 is SVGAGI. The CDR3 runs 12 residues. The CDR3 nucleotides are TGTGCCAGCAGTTCCACAGGCCCTGAGCAGTTCTTC. It specifies CASSSTGPEQFF.

The chain carries TRBV27 and TRBJ2-7, with D perhaps TRBD1 (6 bases). Germline assignment: CDR1 MNHEY and CDR2 SMNVEV (reference sequence). The V gene lost 5 bases and the J gene lost 0 bases, with 14 bases spanning the gap. The CDR3 consists of 15 residues. CDR3 loop: CASSARQGSSYEQYF. The DNA of the CDR3 is TGTGCCAGCAGTGCCAGGCAGGGGAGCTCCTACGAGCAGTACTTC.

The CDR3 nucleotides are TGTGCCAGCAGCCCGGTCGGGACTAGCAAAGAGACGACCCAGTACTTC. Residues: CASSPVGTSKETTQYF. The chain carries TRBV5-6 and TRBJ2-5; 9 bases line up with TRBD2. Trimming took 4 bases from V and 7 from J; bases not matched to a gene: 14. The CDR3 has 16 amino acids. The V gene's germline CDR1 is SGHDT and CDR2 YYEEEE.

This chain uses TRBV30 with TRBJ1-5; possibly TRBD1 for D (6 bases). The CDR3 is 13 residues long. Trimming took off 3 bases at V and 3 bases at J, with 9 bases between the two ends. Germline assignment: CDR1 GTSNPN and CDR2 SVGIG (reference sequence). Written as DNA, the CDR3 is TGTGCCTGGAGCCGACAGGACAATCAGCCCCAGCATTTT. Residues: CAWSRQDNQPQHF.

The gene calls are TRBV4-2 and TRBJ2-5; D possibly uses TRBD1 or TRBD2 (5 bases each). Germline CDR1 LGHNA, CDR2 YNFKEQ. Trimming pared 1 base from V and 1 base from J, leaving 13 bases between. The CDR3 totals 16 residues. CDR3 amino acids: CASSQADSGPQETQYF. DNA for the CDR3: TGTGCCAGCAGCCAAGCCGACAGCGGCCCCCAAGAGACCCAGTACTTC.

This clone was observed a single time. V usage is TRBV29-1 and J usage is TRBJ2-3; D unclear. V lost 4 bases, J lost 2 bases, and 10 bases lay in between. Germline V gene data show CDR1 as SQVTM and CDR2 as ANQGSEA. The CDR3 consists of 13 residues. For the CDR3, the DNA is TGCAGCGTTGGGACGAACCCCACAGATACGCAGTATTTT. Its protein product is CSVGTNPTDTQYF.

This clone was seen a few times. The rearrangement uses TRBV14 and TRBJ2-3; no definite D call. V was shortened by 0 bases and J by 3 bases, with 10 bases between the two germline ends. Germline CDR1 and CDR2: SGHDN and FVKESK. The CDR3 covers 15 residues. Here the CDR3 DNA reads TGTGCCAGCAGCCAAGAATTGCCGCGGACAGATACGCAGTATTTT. Protein: CASSQELPRTDTQYF.

The J gene is TRBJ2-7, the V gene TRBV6-1; possibly TRBD2 for D (6 bases). CDR1 is MNHNS, CDR2 SASEGT, per germline. This CDR3 is built from 12 residues. Trimming took 6 bases from V and 6 from J, leaving 12 bases between them. CDR3 sequence: CASSRDSLEQYF. CDR3 DNA: TGTGCCAGCAGCAGGGACTCCCTCGAGCAGTACTTC.

This clone showed up just a few times. The V call is TRBV7-2, the J call TRBJ1-6, with 10 bases identical to TRBD1. The V gene end was trimmed by 4 bases and the J gene end by 8 bases; junction bases not matched to a gene: 2. CDR1 is SGHTA and CDR2 is FQGNSA in the germline V gene. The CDR3 consists of 14 residues. The CDR3 sequence is CASSSDRGHSPLHF. Here the CDR3 DNA reads TGTGCCAGCAGCTCCGACAGGGGGCATTCACCCCTCCACTTT.

The chain links TRBV29-1 to TRBJ2-4, with TRBD1 identical over 7 bases. CDR3 length: 13 residues. Germline loops: CDR1 SQVTM, CDR2 ANQGSEA. The trim removed 7 bases at V and 9 bases at J, leaving 12 bases unmatched. The CDR3: CSATGATGGIQYF. CDR3 DNA: TGCAGCGCTACAGGGGCCACCGGTGGCATTCAGTACTTC.

V is TRBV7-6 and J is TRBJ2-7; D not resolved. The CDR3 contains 12 residues. Germline V gene lookup returns CDR1 SGHVS and CDR2 FNYEAQ. With 5 bases removed from V and 5 bases from J, the gap between germline ends came to 10 bases. The DNA of the CDR3 is TGTGCCAGCAGCCCCCTTACCGACGAGCAGTACTTC. Protein: CASSPLTDEQYF.

V and J are TRBV15 and TRBJ2-2; 7 positions agree with TRBD2. The CDR3 is 14 amino acids. V gave up 0 bases and J gave up 8 bases; unmatched junction bases: 3. The V gene's germline CDR1 is LNHNV and CDR2 YYDKDF (reference sequence). The CDR3 loop is CATSRDLADGELFF. The CDR3 coding sequence is TGTGCCACCAGCAGAGATCTAGCGGATGGGGAGCTGTTTTTT.